The rows below give T cell receptor beta chains drawn from one sample of a study of T-cell reconstitution after alpha-beta-depleted transplantation in children. TCRdb re-derived calls from the PCR reads in MiXCR, one entry per CDR3 protein. This repertoire shows some 830,000 distinct CDR3 sequences, 16% found once; its top ten account for around 5.3%. Specimen: PBMCs, mostly from graft donor cells, collected 360 days after TCRalphabeta/CD19-depleted stem cell transplant. Source of these receptors: a male patient aged 10 to 17 who had a stem cell transplant for acute lymphoblastic leukemia, so the T cells may come from the graft donor. Both conserved end residues are part of each CDR3. A D gene is named only where the DNA matches it firmly. A row's size may be missing; if present it is once, few, many or a size class.

V	size	D	J	CDR3	DNA
TRBV5-1	few	TRBD1	TRBJ2-5	CASTPGGGETQYF	TGCGCCAGCACCCCAGGGGGCGGTGAGACCCAGTACTTC
TRBV21-1	few	.	TRBJ2-6	CASSKSPRSGANVLTF	TGTGCCAGCAGCAAATCGCCCCGGTCGGGGGCCAACGTCCTGACTTTC
TRBV29-1	.	.	TRBJ1-1	CSASFETEAFF	TGCAGCGCCTCTTTCGAGACTGAAGCTTTCTTT
TRBV11-2	few	TRBD2	TRBJ2-3	CASSLGGLAGVGSTDTQYF	TGTGCCAGCAGCTTAGGGGGACTAGCGGGAGTTGGAAGCACAGATACGCAGTATTTT
TRBV11-2	few	.	TRBJ2-1	CASSPTGAGAYNEQFF	TGTGCCAGCAGCCCAACGGGAGCCGGGGCGTACAATGAGCAGTTCTTC
TRBV5-1	.	.	TRBJ2-3	CASSSGWRGGTDTQYF	TGCGCCAGCAGCAGTGGGTGGAGGGGCGGCACAGATACGCAGTATTTT
TRBV12-3/TRBV12-4	few	.	TRBJ1-2	CASSLTTYGYTF	TGTGCCAGCAGTTTAACTACCTATGGCTACACCTTC
TRBV24-1	many	TRBD2	TRBJ2-1	CATSDFLRAGGYNEQFF	TGTGCCACCAGTGATTTCCTAAGGGCGGGAGGGTACAATGAGCAGTTCTTC
TRBV6-1	.	TRBD2	TRBJ2-1	CASTGSGTYNEQFF	TGTGCCAGCACGGGCAGCGGGACCTACAATGAGCAGTTCTTC
TRBV4-1	many	.	TRBJ2-1	CASSQDFVGEQFF	TGCGCCAGCAGCCAAGATTTCGTAGGGGAGCAGTTCTTC
TRBV27	few	.	TRBJ2-1	CATLQGSEQFF	TGTGCCACCCTTCAGGGCAGTGAGCAGTTCTTC
TRBV7-9	few	TRBD1	TRBJ2-5	CASSIQGAPTPETQYF	TGTGCCAGCAGCATACAGGGGGCCCCGACCCCCGAGACCCAGTACTTC
TRBV29-1	.	TRBD2	TRBJ2-7	CSVVREGYEQYF	TGCAGCGTTGTGAGGGAGGGCTACGAGCAGTACTTC
TRBV6-5	few	TRBD1	TRBJ1-3	CASSYGQGVDTGNTIYF	TGTGCCAGCAGTTACGGACAGGGAGTAGATACCGGAAACACCATATATTTT
TRBV9	.	.	TRBJ2-2	CASSVGQGLGELFF	TGTGCCAGCAGCGTAGGCCAAGGGCTGGGGGAGCTGTTTTTT
TRBV11-3	.	.	TRBJ2-1	CASSPGTKGRYNEQFF	TGTGCCAGCAGCCCTGGGACGAAGGGAAGGTACAATGAGCAGTTCTTC
TRBV27	.	.	TRBJ1-1	CASSAMNAVGNTEAFF	TGTGCCAGCAGTGCCATGAACGCCGTGGGGAACACTGAAGCTTTCTTT
TRBV12-3/TRBV12-4	.	.	TRBJ1-4	CASSEGVVLFF	TGTGCCAGCAGTGAAGGTGTGGTGCTGTTTTTT
TRBV9	.	.	TRBJ1-1	CASSIGWNTEAFF	TGTGCCAGCAGCATAGGGTGGAACACTGAAGCTTTCTTT
TRBV20-1	many	TRBD2	TRBJ2-5	CSAPRLAGGAETQYF	TGCAGTGCTCCTAGACTAGCGGGAGGGGCAGAGACCCAGTACTTC
TRBV4-1	few	.	TRBJ2-3	CASSRPRFGTDTQYF	TGCGCCAGCAGCCGTCCTCGGTTCGGGACAGATACGCAGTATTTT
TRBV20-1	few	.	TRBJ2-7	CSATTQRGIYEQYF	TGCAGTGCTACCACCCAAAGGGGGATCTACGAGCAGTACTTC
TRBV20-1	few	.	TRBJ2-7	CSASRPEYYEQYF	TGCAGTGCTAGCAGGCCGGAATACTACGAGCAGTACTTC
TRBV24-1	few	TRBD2	TRBJ2-1	CATSDFVTSGNNEQFF	TGTGCCACCAGTGATTTCGTGACTAGCGGTAACAATGAGCAGTTCTTC
TRBV29-1	few	.	TRBJ2-1	CSVPLGFNEQFF	TGCAGCGTCCCTCTAGGATTCAATGAGCAGTTCTTC
TRBV4-1	few	.	TRBJ2-7	CASSQVGQYYEQYF	TGCGCCAGCAGCCAAGTCGGCCAGTACTACGAGCAGTACTTC
TRBV2	.	.	TRBJ2-7	CASTSRSVFYEQYF	TGTGCCAGCACCAGCAGGTCGGTCTTCTACGAGCAGTACTTC
TRBV3-1	few	.	TRBJ2-5	CASSQDPSEVLYQETQYF	TGTGCCAGCAGCCAAGATCCATCGGAGGTCCTATACCAAGAGACCCAGTACTTC
TRBV24-1	few	.	TRBJ1-1	CATSSGALGSYEAFF	TGTGCCACCAGTTCCGGGGCGCTCGGATCTTATGAAGCTTTCTTT
TRBV24-1	.	TRBD1	TRBJ2-5	CATSGQTGYQETQYF	TGTGCCACCAGTGGCCAGACAGGGTACCAAGAGACCCAGTACTTC
TRBV7-9	.	.	TRBJ2-1	CASSLEVGQFF	TGTGCCAGCAGCTTAGAAGTTGGGCAGTTCTTC
TRBV10-1	.	TRBD1	TRBJ2-3	CASSESRTQGFVADTQYF	TGCGCCAGCAGTGAGTCACGGACACAGGGGTTCGTTGCAGATACGCAGTATTTT
TRBV20-1	many	.	TRBJ2-4	CSARVLNKNIQYF	TGCAGTGCTAGGGTTTTAAACAAAAACATTCAGTACTTC
TRBV6-5	many	TRBD2	TRBJ2-1	CASSTSGVNEQFF	TGTGCCAGCAGTACTAGCGGGGTGAATGAGCAGTTCTTC
TRBV3-1	.	.	TRBJ1-5	CASSRGRINQPQHF	TGTGCCAGCAGCCGGGGCAGGATCAATCAGCCCCAGCATTTT
TRBV18	.	.	TRBJ2-5	CASERPQETQYF	TGTGCCAGCGAGAGGCCCCAAGAGACCCAGTACTTC
TRBV5-1	few	.	TRBJ2-1	CASKARESIYNEQFF	TGCGCCAGCAAGGCACGGGAGAGTATCTACAATGAGCAGTTCTTC
TRBV12-3/TRBV12-4	.	.	TRBJ2-7	CASSPGAGKYEQYF	TGTGCCAGCAGTCCAGGGGCAGGGAAGTACGAGCAGTACTTC
TRBV29-1	.	.	TRBJ2-7	CSVVPGSEDEQYF	TGCAGCGTTGTTCCGGGATCGGAGGACGAGCAGTACTTC
TRBV6-5	.	.	TRBJ2-5	CASMEAGETQYF	TGTGCCAGCATGGAGGCCGGGGAGACCCAGTACTTC
TRBV20-1	.	.	TRBJ1-2	CSARDGEFNYGYTF	TGCAGTGCTAGGGACGGTGAATTTAACTATGGCTACACCTTC
TRBV24-1	many	TRBD1	TRBJ2-7	CATSAQGAHEQYF	TGTGCCACCAGTGCACAGGGGGCACACGAGCAGTACTTC
TRBV18	few	.	TRBJ2-7	CASSTGTSASASSYEQYF	TGTGCCAGCTCAACCGGGACCTCGGCATCCGCTAGCTCCTACGAGCAGTACTTC
TRBV4-1	.	TRBD2	TRBJ2-7	CASSQRTSGNYEQYF	TGCGCCAGCAGCCAGCGGACTAGCGGGAACTACGAGCAGTACTTC
TRBV6-2/TRBV6-3	few	.	TRBJ2-5	CASSPRIPETQYF	TGTGCCAGCAGCCCCAGGATTCCGGAGACCCAGTACTTC
TRBV12-3/TRBV12-4	.	.	TRBJ2-7	CASSLAGRGSYEQYF	TGTGCCAGCAGTTTAGCGGGAAGGGGTTCCTACGAGCAGTACTTC
TRBV7-8	few	.	TRBJ2-7	CASSGVYHYEQYF	TGTGCCAGCAGCGGAGTCTACCATTACGAGCAGTACTTC
TRBV29-1	.	TRBD1	TRBJ2-7	CSARLWTGQSYEQYF	TGCAGCGCCCGCCTCTGGACAGGCCAGAGCTACGAGCAGTACTTC
TRBV12-3/TRBV12-4	many	.	TRBJ2-5	CASSLMETQYF	TGCGCCAGCAGCTTGATGGAGACCCAGTACTTC
TRBV6-2/TRBV6-3	.	TRBD2	TRBJ2-2	CASSYLAGVTGELFF	TGTGCCAGCAGTTACTTGGCGGGAGTGACCGGGGAGCTGTTTTTT
TRBV7-9	few	TRBD2	TRBJ2-1	CASSVPTSGRGNEQFF	TGTGCCAGCAGCGTCCCGACTAGCGGGAGGGGCAATGAGCAGTTCTTC
TRBV12-3/TRBV12-4	many	.	TRBJ1-2	CASSLIHYGYTF	TGTGCCAGCAGTTTGATACACTATGGCTACACCTTC
TRBV7-8	many	.	TRBJ2-1	CASSLVAGSALFF	TGTGCCAGCAGCTTAGTGGCCGGAAGCGCGCTATTCTTC
TRBV4-1	.	TRBD2	TRBJ2-1	CASKVGLADNSYNEQFF	TGCGCCAGCAAAGTAGGACTAGCGGATAATTCCTACAATGAGCAGTTCTTC
TRBV7-9	few	.	TRBJ1-6	CASSQGPSDSPLHF	TGTGCCAGCAGCCAAGGGCCGAGCGATTCACCCCTCCACTTT
TRBV29-1	few	.	TRBJ2-1	CSVTGTLGINEQFF	TGCAGCGTCACCGGGACCCTCGGGATAAATGAGCAGTTCTTC
TRBV5-1	few	.	TRBJ2-7	CASSLPKLPQGPPSYEQYF	TGCGCCAGCAGCTTGCCTAAATTGCCACAGGGTCCCCCCTCCTACGAGCAGTACTTC
TRBV10-2	.	.	TRBJ1-1	CASRMTGGITEAFF	TGCGCCAGCAGGATGACAGGTGGCATTACTGAAGCTTTCTTT
TRBV5-1	.	.	TRBJ2-5	CASSSITQGVETQYF	TGCGCCAGCAGCTCCATAACGCAGGGAGTGGAGACCCAGTACTTC
TRBV7-7	many	.	TRBJ2-1	CASSLVPGGSSYNEQFF	TGTGCCAGCAGCTTAGTTCCTGGCGGCAGCTCCTACAATGAGCAGTTCTTC